This TCR beta chain was retrieved from a study of T cell repertoires in cytomegalovirus infection. Study as a whole: Both CMV infection and a matching HLA type were indicated by public TCR beta signatures. Study results and limitations: Cumulated frequencies of public TCR beta families served to identify carriers of CMV plus the relevant HLA. CMV-specific TCR beta clonotypes restricted by HLA-C dominated the ex vivo response.

This clonotype came up many times. Antigen unknown. TCRdb itself ran the reads through MiXCR, one entry per CDR3 protein. The sample gives some 300,000 distinct CDR3 sequences, about a sixth of which show up once; about 11% is in the top ten. V was shortened by 5 bases and J by 4 bases, with 15 bases between the two germline ends. Germline CDR1 SGHTA, CDR2 FQGNSA. The CDR3 extends over 15 amino acids. This clonotype was obtained from a human donor in good health (CMV status not recorded). Some clones in this sample may be carry-over from other donors' samples. The chain employs TRBV7-2 and TRBJ1-5, with D possibly matching TRBD1 (5 bases). Sequenced material: PBMCs. CDR3 region: CASSQSGGTNQPQHF. The CDR3 region has the DNA TGTGCCAGCAGCCAAAGCGGGGGGACGAATCAGCCCCAGCATTTT.